This T cell receptor beta chain was documented in a study of cytomegalovirus exposure and HLA in healthy donors (dated by TCRdb to the late 2010s). For the wider study: According to an earlier analysis of a few hundred of the donors, roughly 180 million T cells yielded 117 million unique TCR beta sequences and about 300 Gb of sequence data. Approximately 310 gigabases of sequencing data and tens of millions of unique TCR sequences were included in an early release covering 550 to 800 HLA-typed donors. The genetic ancestry cluster associated with self-reported Caucasian donors included over 65% of the roughly 400 genotyped donors. The study aimed to test whether signatures of past pathogen exposure could be identified by cataloging public T cell receptors. The study used immunosequencing to profile the T cell repertoires of approximately 630 subjects and linked those repertoires to cytomegalovirus serostatus. In addition to the first cohort of approximately 670 subjects, a separate validation cohort of about 120 different subjects was used. The study combined high-throughput TCR immunosequencing, statistical association of individual TCRs with disease status, and machine learning to predict cytomegalovirus infection status. In a later analysis, previously published TCR beta repertoires from several hundred donors were re-analyzed and high-resolution HLA genotyping was added so that TCR occurrence patterns could be studied. Rather than drawing on any new phenotypic data, the later analysis identified candidate immune exposures from TCR beta sequences and the way those sequences occurred across donors. An earlier analysis of 587 of the donors used high-throughput TCR beta sequencing to judge whether each TCR beta V gene segment behaved as functional or pseudogenic. Donor age, sex, ethnicity and CMV serostatus were compiled together with the repertoire data. Genome-wide SNP genotypes for about 65% of the roughly 670 donors were used in a later genetic analysis, which treated that subset as a discovery cohort. All discovery cohort repertoires had been generated using a single sequencing platform. Both class I and class II loci were covered by HLA typing, at four-digit resolution. The number of typed donors differed by locus: roughly 629-640 for A, B, C, DRB1 and DQB1; 500 to 550 for DQA1; around 610 for DPA1; and 400 to 480 for DPB1. Roughly 5 DR-DQ haplotypes were handled as single units for association and clustering because linkage in the cohort was strong. Across roughly 420 genotyped donors of the cohort, an average of about 240,000 unique TCR beta nucleotide sequences per donor were sequenced, and roughly 20% of those sequences were non-productive.

The library relied on the immunoSEQ multiplex PCR assay. For the multiplex PCR, a mixture combining 60 forward primers for TCR Vbeta segments and 13 reverse primers for TCR Jbeta segments was used. The CDR3 region of rearranged TCR beta genes was amplified from genomic DNA by a multiplex PCR assay. The Illumina HiSeq System was used to sequence the amplified TCR beta libraries as 87-base-pair reads. On the authors' methods: A later analysis counted about 80 million unique TCR beta chains across the 550 to 800 repertoires, and around 12 million of these chains were shared by at least two donors. To remove PCR and sequencing errors, raw reads were error-corrected and collapsed into unique sequences using a nearest-neighbor algorithm that merged closely related sequences. Alignment of CDR3 sequences to IMGT reference sequences was used to assign V, D and J gene segments. For a sequence to be retained, a match of at least six nucleotides was required to both a V gene segment and a J gene segment. Rearrangements were classified as productive when the CDR3 lacked stop codons and remained in frame with V and J, and all other rearrangements were classified as non-productive. CDR3 was defined according to IMGT convention as the region running from the second conserved V-encoded cysteine to the conserved J-encoded phenylalanine. The earlier analysis of around 640 of the donors excluded sequences that lacked an unambiguous match to a single V gene segment. An earlier analysis of some 610 of the donors called V segments functional above 56.7% productive rearrangements and segregating when the between-donor standard deviation exceeded 5%. A statistical classification framework was developed to diagnose cytomegalovirus status using the catalog of TCR beta chain sequences. In a later analysis, V and J genes were assigned by comparing TCR nucleotide sequences against IMGT/GENE-DB human TR gene sequences. Using the TCRdist pipeline, a later analysis assigned CDR3 sequences along with most-parsimonious VDJ recombination scenarios. In a later analysis, every TCR beta chain was defined by the combination of its CDR3 amino acid sequence and its V-gene family, and reads without a unique V-gene family were dropped. A later analysis removed roughly 590 highly shared, low-generation-probability nucleotide sequences to deal with suspected cross-contamination and a sequencing artifact. A later analysis calculated a clonal expansion index for each public chain from normalized within-repertoire ranks of inferred template counts. In a later analysis, generation probabilities were computed with a VDJ recombination model fitted to out-of-frame rearrangements, and the resulting probabilities were checked against IGoR. In a later analysis, hypergeometric tests were used to score TCR-TCR, TCR-HLA and TCR-CMV co-occurrence, with a repertoire-size bias correction applied to TCR pairs. In a later analysis, false discovery rates were estimated by permuting HLA or CMV assignments 20 times. In a later analysis, co-occurring TCRs were grouped using DBSCAN, with TCRdist sequence similarity added in when clustering inside HLA-allele-positive subsets. Repertoires with fewer than 30,000 or more than 120,000 public chains were left out of co-occurrence clustering, as were about five repertoires with anomalous nucleotide sharing. TCRdb stores this immuneACCESS table with in-frame sequences only. Part of the clones is absent; in the studies checked, under half of the shortfall reflects unresolved V genes, and no reason is known for the rest. The V and J calls and the clone size are those of that table, but D and trimming were determined from the DNA. The sample profile shows 150,000 or so clones; around 77% of them were found once. The ten most abundant clones make up under 2.5% of the sample.

CDR1 and CDR2 (MNHEY, SMNVEV) derive from the germline V gene (reference sequence). Including the terminal cysteine and phenylalanine, the CDR3 comprises 15 residues. The sequence is cut down to CDR3 DNA, 45 bases in frame from base 1. The germline V end is reduced by 4 bases and the J end by 0 bases; junction bases left unmatched: 3. Study-wide findings and limitations: The authors suggested that the approach could potentially be extended to other disease states and immunological phenotypes. According to a later analysis, TCR association rates differed among HLA loci, with DRB1 alleles showing the most associated TCRs and HLA-C alleles showing the fewest. A few of the identified cytomegalovirus-associated TCR beta chains were confirmed in vitro to be specific for cytomegalovirus antigens. Presence/absence analyses assumed roughly uniform sequencing depth across donors, an assumption that may not hold. A later genetic analysis reported fewer N-insertions in productive TCRs among donors in an Asian-associated ancestry cluster than the roughly 650-donor mean. The only immune exposure information available for the cohort was CMV serostatus. In a later analysis, HLA-associated TCR beta chains showed more clonal expansion and lower generation probabilities than non-associated chains that were equally common. Because counts were too low, fewer than 20 rarely observed V segments, including chromosome 9 orphons, were excluded from the earlier analysis of 587 of the donors. The study gave a list of under 200 TCR beta chains associated with cytomegalovirus. Because HLA typing was missing for some donors at each locus, association tests included only the typed subset. According to a later analysis, most CMV-associated TCR beta chains appeared to be HLA-restricted, and the HLA associations seemed to be driven largely by CMV exposure. In this cohort, only TCR beta chains were sequenced, and detectable features were limited by the absence of alpha or paired-chain data. Cytomegalovirus status was reported to be diagnosed by the classifier with high specificity and sensitivity in both the original and validation cohorts. Several of the top co-occurrence clusters appeared to be linked to parvovirus B19, influenza, CMV and Epstein-Barr virus, according to a later analysis. The 87-base-pair reads could not distinguish some IMGT-functional V segments, including TRBV6-2 and TRBV6-3, so those segments were excluded. Most TCR sequences were observed very rarely across donors, whereas some public TCRs were present in many individuals. A cluster of highly shared sequence variants was judged likely to be a technical artifact of the sequencing pipeline. A further reported finding was that TCR beta sequences accurately predicted the HLA-A and HLA-B alleles for most subjects in the first cohort. When HLA alleles, especially DR and DQ, strongly co-occurred, attributing TCR associations to individual alleles was difficult. At a false discovery rate of 0.05, a later analysis linked 15,000 to 20,000 TCR beta sequences to specific HLA alleles. Correlated functional status among segregating V segments might reflect linkage disequilibrium, but an unknown experimental factor could not be ruled out. An earlier analysis of approximately 570 of the donors showed that most TCR beta V segments appeared in productive rearrangements either about 87% or about 30% of the time, which broadly matched IMGT annotations. An association between a missense DCLRE1C variant and V-gene and J-gene trimming of TCR beta chains was found in a later genetic analysis and replicated in an independent cohort.

The cohort was made up of about 670 healthy bone marrow donors. At the time of sampling, every cohort member was nominally healthy, though immune exposures that went unrecorded were likely present. The donor was CMV seropositive and belonged to the group of more than 250 seropositive cohort members. A peripheral blood sample was collected from each donor, and TCR beta sequencing was performed on peripheral blood mononuclear cells. Genomic DNA was extracted from the blood cell samples with the Qiagen DNeasy Blood Extraction Kit. With respect to this clone: No cognate antigen has been identified for it. Base qualities are not recorded, but no much larger clone differs from it by a single base.

The TCR originated in a man aged 50-59 years in good health and CMV-seropositive. The material sequenced was PBMCs. The rearrangement combines TRBV27 with TRBJ2-1; TRBD1 lines up with 7 middle nucleotides. The nucleotide sequence is TGTGCCAGCAGTTCGACAGGGAGCTCCTACAATGAGCAGTTCTTC. Its protein reads: CASSSTGSSYNEQFF.